This T cell receptor beta chain was sequenced in a study of T cell repertoires in cytomegalovirus infection. Study background: Both CMV infection and a matching HLA type were indicated by public TCR beta signatures.

This CDR3 contains 12 residues. The germline V gene encodes CDR1 SQVTM and CDR2 ANQGSEA. V lost 4 bases, J lost 5 bases, and 4 bases stayed unmatched. Via MiXCR, TCRdb re-called the reads, giving one row per CDR3 protein. Of about 740,000 distinct CDR3 sequences listed, 35% were seen once; the top ten hold 2.5% to 3%. This clonotype appeared once. V and J are TRBV29-1 and TRBJ2-5, with 7 bases matching TRBD1. This clonotype was obtained from a human donor in good health (CMV status not recorded). Some clones in this sample may be carry-over from other donors' samples. The specimen sequenced was PBMCs. The CDR3 sequence: CSVATGPETQYF. As DNA, the CDR3 is TGCAGCGTTGCGACAGGGCCCGAGACCCAGTACTTC.